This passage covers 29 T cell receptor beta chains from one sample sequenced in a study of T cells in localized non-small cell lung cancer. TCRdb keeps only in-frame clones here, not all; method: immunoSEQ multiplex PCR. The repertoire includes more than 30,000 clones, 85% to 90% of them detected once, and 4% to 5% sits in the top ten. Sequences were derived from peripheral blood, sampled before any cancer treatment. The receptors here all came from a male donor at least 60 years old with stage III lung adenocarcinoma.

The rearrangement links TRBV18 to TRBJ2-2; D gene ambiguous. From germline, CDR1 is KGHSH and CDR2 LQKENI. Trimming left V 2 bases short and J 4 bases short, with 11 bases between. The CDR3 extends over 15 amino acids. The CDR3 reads CASSPEDDGTGELFF. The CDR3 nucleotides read TGTGCCAGCTCACCAGAAGACGATGGCACCGGGGAGCTGTTTTTT.

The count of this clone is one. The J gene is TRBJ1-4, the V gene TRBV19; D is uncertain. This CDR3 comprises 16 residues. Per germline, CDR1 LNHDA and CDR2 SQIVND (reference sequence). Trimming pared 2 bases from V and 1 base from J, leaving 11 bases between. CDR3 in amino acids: CASSIKSYGTNEKLFF. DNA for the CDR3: TGTGCCAGTAGTATAAAGTCGTATGGAACTAATGAAAAACTGTTTTTT. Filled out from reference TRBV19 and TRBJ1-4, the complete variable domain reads DGGITQSPKYLFRKEGQNVTLSCEQNLNHDAMYWYRQDPGQGLRLIYYSQIVNDFQKGDIAEGYSVSREKKESFPLTVTSAQKNPTAFYLCASSIKSYGTNEKLFFGSGTQLSVL.

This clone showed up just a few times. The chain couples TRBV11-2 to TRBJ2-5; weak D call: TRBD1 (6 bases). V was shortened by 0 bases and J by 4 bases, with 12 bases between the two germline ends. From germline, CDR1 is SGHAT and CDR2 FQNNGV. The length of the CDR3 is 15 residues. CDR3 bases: TGTGCCAGCAGCTTAGATCCAGGGGACGGAGAGACCCAGTACTTC. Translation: CASSLDPGDGETQYF.

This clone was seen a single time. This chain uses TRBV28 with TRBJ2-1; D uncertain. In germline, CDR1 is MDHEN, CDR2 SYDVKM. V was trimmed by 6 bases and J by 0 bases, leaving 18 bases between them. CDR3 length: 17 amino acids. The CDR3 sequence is CASSLISPPSSYNEQFF. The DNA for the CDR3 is TGTGCCAGCAGCCTCATATCCCCGCCGAGCTCCTACAATGAGCAGTTCTTC.

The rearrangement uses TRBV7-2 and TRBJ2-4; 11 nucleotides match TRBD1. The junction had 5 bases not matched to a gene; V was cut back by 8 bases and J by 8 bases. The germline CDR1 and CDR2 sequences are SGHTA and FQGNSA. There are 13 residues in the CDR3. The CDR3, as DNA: TGTGCCAGCTCCCTGGGACAGGGGGACATTCAGTACTTC. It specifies CASSLGQGDIQYF.

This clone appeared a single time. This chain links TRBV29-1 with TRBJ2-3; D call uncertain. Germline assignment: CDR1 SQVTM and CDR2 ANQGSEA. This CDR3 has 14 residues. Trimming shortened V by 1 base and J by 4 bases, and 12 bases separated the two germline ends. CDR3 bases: TGCAGCGTTGAAGTTAGTTATCCCGCAGATACGCAGTATTTT. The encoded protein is CSVEVSYPADTQYF.

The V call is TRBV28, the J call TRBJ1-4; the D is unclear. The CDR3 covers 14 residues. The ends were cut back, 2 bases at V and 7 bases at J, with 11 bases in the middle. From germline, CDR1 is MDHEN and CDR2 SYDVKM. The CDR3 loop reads CASSLGGHGEKLFF. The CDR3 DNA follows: TGTGCCAGCAGTTTAGGAGGGCACGGTGAAAAACTGTTTTTT.

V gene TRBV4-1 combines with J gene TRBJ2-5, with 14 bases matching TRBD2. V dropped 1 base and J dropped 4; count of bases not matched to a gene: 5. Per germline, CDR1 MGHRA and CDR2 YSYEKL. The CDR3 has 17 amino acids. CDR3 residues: CASSQATSGRAVETQYF. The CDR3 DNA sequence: TGCGCCAGCAGCCAAGCGACTAGCGGGAGGGCCGTAGAGACCCAGTACTTC.

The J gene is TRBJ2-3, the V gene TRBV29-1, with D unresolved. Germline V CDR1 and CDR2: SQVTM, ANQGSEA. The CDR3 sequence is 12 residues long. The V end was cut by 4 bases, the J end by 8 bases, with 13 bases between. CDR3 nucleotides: TGCAGCGTTGGAGAGCAATCCGGTACGCAGTATTTT. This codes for CSVGEQSGTQYF.

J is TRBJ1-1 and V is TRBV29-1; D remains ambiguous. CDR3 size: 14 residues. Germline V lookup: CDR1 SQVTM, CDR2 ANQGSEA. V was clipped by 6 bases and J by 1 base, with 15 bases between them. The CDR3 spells CSVFIAGPNTEAFF. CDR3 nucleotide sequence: TGCAGCGTCTTCATAGCGGGCCCGAACACTGAAGCTTTCTTT.

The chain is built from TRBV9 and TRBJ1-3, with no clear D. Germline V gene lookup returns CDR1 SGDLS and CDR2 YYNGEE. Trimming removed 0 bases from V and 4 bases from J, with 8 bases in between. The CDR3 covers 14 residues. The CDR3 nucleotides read TGTGCCAGCAGCGTAGGGACGACCGGAAACACCATATATTTT. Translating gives CASSVGTTGNTIYF.

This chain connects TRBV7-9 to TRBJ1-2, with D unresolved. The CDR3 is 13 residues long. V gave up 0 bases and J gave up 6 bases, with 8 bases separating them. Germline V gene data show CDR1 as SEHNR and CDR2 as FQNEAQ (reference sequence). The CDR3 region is CASSLAGSHGYTF. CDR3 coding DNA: TGTGCCAGCAGCTTAGCAGGGAGCCATGGCTACACCTTC.

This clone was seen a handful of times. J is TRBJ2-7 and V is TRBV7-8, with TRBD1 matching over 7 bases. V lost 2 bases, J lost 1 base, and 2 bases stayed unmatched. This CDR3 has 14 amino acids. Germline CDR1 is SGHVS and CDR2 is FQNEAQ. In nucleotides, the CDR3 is TGTGCCAGCAGCTTACCGGGACAGTCCTACGAGCAGTACTTC. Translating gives CASSLPGQSYEQYF.

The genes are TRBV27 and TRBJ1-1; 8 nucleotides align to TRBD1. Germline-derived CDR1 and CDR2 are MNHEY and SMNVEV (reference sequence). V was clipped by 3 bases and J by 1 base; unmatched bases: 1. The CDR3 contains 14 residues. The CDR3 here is CASSFGQGNTEAFF. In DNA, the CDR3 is TGTGCCAGCAGTTTCGGACAGGGGAACACTGAAGCTTTCTTT.

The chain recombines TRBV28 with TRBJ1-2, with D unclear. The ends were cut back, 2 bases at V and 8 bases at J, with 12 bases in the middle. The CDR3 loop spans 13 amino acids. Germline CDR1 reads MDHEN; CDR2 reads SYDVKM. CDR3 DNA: TGTGCCAGCAGTTTAGGCTGGGCGGGGGGCTACACCTTC. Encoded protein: CASSLGWAGGYTF.

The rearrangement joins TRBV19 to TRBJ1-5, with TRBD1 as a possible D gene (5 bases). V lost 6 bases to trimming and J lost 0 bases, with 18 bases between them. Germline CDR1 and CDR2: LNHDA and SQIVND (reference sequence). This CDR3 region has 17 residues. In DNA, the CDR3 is TGTGCCAGTAGCTCCTGGGGCAAACTAAATAGCAATCAGCCCCAGCATTTT. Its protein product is CASSSWGKLNSNQPQHF.

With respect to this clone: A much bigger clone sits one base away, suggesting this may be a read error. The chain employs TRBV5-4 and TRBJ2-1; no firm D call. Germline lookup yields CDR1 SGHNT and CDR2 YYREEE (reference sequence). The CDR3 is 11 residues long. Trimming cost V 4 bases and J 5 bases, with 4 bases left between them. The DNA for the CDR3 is TGTGCCAGCAGCCTAAACAATGAGCAGTTCTTC. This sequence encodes CASSLNNEQFF.

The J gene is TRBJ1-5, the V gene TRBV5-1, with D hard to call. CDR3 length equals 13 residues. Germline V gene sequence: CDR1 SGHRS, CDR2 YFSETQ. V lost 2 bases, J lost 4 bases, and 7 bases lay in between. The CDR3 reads CASSFDWNQPQHF. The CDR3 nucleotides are TGCGCCAGCAGCTTCGATTGGAATCAGCCCCAGCATTTT.

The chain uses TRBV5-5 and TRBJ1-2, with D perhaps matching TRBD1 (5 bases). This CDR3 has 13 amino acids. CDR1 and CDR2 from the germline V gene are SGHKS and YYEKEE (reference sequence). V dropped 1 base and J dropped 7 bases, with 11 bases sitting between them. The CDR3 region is CASSLPGVGGYTF. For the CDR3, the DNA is TGTGCCAGCAGCTTGCCGGGGGTAGGTGGCTACACCTTC. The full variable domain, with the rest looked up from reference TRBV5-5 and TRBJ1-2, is DAGVTQSPTHLIKTRGQQVTLRCSPISGHKSVSWYQQVLGQGPQFIFQYYEKEERGRGNFPDRFSARQFPNYSSELNVNALLLGDSALYLCASSLPGVGGYTFGSGTRLTVV.

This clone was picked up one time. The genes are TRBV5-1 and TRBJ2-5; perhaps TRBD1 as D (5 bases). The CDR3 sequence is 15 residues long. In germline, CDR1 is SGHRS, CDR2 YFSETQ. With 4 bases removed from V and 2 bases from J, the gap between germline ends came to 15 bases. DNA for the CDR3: TGCGCCAGCAGCCGGAATACAGGTTTTCAAGAGACCCAGTACTTC. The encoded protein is CASSRNTGFQETQYF.

The CDR3 DNA is TGCAGTGCTAGGACTAGCGATGAGCAGTTCTTC. Translation: CSARTSDEQFF. J is TRBJ2-1 and V is TRBV20-1, with 8 bases fitting TRBD2. J lost 8 bases, V lost 3 bases, and 0 bases had no gene match. The CDR3 loop spans 11 amino acids. CDR1 and CDR2 (germline): DFQATT, SNEGSKA (reference sequence).

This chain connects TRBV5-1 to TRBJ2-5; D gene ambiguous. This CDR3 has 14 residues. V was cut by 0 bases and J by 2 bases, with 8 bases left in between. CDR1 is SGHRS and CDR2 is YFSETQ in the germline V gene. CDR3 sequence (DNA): TGCGCCAGCAGCTTGGAAGACACACAAGAGACCCAGTACTTC. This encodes CASSLEDTQETQYF.

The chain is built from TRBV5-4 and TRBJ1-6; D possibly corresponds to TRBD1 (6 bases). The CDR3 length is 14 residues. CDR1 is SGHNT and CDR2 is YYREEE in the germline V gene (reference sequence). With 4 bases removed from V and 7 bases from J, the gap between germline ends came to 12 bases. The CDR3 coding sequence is TGTGCCAGCAGCAGGGGGACCCCAAATTCACCCCTCCACTTT. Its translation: CASSRGTPNSPLHF.

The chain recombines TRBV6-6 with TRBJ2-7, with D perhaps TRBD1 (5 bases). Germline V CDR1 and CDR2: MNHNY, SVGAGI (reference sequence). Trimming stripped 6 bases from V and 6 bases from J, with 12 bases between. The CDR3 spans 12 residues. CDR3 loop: CASSTGHSEQYF. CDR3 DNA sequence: TGTGCCAGCAGCACCGGACACTCCGAGCAGTACTTC.

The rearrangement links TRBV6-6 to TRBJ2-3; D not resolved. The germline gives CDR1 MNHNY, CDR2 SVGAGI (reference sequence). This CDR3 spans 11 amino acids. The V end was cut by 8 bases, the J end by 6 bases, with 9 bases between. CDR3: CASRHMDTQYF. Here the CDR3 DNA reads TGTGCCAGCCGACATATGGATACGCAGTATTTT.

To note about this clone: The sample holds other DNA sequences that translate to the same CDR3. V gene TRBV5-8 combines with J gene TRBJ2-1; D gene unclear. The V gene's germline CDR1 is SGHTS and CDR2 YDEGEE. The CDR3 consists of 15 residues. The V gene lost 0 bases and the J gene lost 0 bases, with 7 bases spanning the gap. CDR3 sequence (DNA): TGTGCCAGCAGCTTGGGGGATAGCTCCTACAATGAGCAGTTCTTC. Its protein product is CASSLGDSSYNEQFF.

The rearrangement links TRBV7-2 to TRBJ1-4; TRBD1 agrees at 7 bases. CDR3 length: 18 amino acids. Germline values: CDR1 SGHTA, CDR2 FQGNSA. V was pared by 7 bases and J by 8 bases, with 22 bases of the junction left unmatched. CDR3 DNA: TGTGCCAGCACCCTAGGGGTAGGGGGCGCCTTTCGGAAGGAAAAACTGTTTTTT. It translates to CASTLGVGGAFRKEKLFF.

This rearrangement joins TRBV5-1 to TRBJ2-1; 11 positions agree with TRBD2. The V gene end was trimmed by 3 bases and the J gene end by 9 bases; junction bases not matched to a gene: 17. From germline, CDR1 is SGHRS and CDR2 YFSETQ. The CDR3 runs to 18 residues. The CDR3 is CASSSDPTGTSGKVEQFF. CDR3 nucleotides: TGCGCCAGCAGCTCAGACCCGACAGGGACTAGCGGTAAGGTTGAGCAGTTCTTC.

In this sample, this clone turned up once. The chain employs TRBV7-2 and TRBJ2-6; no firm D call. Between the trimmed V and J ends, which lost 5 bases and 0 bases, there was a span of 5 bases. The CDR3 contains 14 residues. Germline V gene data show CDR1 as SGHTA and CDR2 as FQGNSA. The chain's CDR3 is CASSSYSGANVLTF. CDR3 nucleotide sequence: TGTGCCAGCAGCAGTTACTCTGGGGCCAACGTCCTGACTTTC. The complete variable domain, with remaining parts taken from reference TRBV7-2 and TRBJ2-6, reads GAGVSQSPSNKVTEKGKDVELRCDPISGHTALYWYRQSLGQGLEFLIYFQGNSAPDKSGLPSDRFSAERTGGSVSTLTIQRTQQEDSAVYLCASSSYSGANVLTFGAGSRLTVL.